This T cell receptor (beta chain) was observed in a study of blood T cell repertoires in COVID-19. The wider study: Researchers got acute and convalescent COVID-19 samples from the United States, Italy and Spain.

Method: immunoSEQ multiplex PCR; TCRdb's copy keeps in-frame clones and lacks some. The sample lists more than 85,000 clones, 80% to 85% occurring once. From germline, CDR1 is LNHNV and CDR2 YYDKDF (reference sequence). This CDR3 has 16 amino acids. With 0 bases removed from V and 5 bases from J, the gap between germline ends came to 16 bases. The source of this sequence is a man between 60 and 75 years old with acute or convalescent COVID-19. The gene calls are TRBV15 and TRBJ1-2; D call uncertain. The material sequenced was peripheral blood. CDR3 amino acids: CATSRDQGYGLYGYTF. The CDR3 coding sequence is TGTGCCACCAGCAGAGATCAAGGGTACGGACTGTATGGCTACACCTTC.